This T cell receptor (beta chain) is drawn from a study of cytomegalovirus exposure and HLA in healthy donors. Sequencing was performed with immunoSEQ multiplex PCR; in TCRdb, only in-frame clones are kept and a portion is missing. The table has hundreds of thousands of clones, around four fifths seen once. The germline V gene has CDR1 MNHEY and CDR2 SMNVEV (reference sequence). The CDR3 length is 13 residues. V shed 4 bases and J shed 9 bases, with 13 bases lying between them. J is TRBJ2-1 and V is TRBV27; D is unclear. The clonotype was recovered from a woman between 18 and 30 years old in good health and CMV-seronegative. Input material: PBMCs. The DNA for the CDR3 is TGTGCCAGCAGTTCCTCGATCAGGAGTGAGCAGTTCTTC. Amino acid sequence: CASSSSIRSEQFF.